The T cell receptor (beta chain) described here comes from a study of cytomegalovirus exposure and HLA in healthy donors (dated by TCRdb to the late 2010s). With regard to the full study: According to an earlier analysis of 587 of the donors, about 179 million T cells yielded over 90 million unique TCR beta sequences and 276 Gb of sequence data. Approximately 310 gigabases of sequencing data and 70 million to 100 million unique TCR sequences were included in an early release covering about 600 HLA-typed donors. Of the roughly 410 genotyped donors, roughly 76% were placed in the genetic ancestry cluster associated with self-reported Caucasian donors. The aim of the study was to test whether cataloging public T cell receptors could identify signatures of past pathogen exposure. The study profiled the T cell repertoires of some 610 subjects by immunosequencing and related them to cytomegalovirus serostatus. Besides the first cohort of roughly 700 subjects, a separate validation cohort made up of over 100 different subjects was used. High-throughput TCR immunosequencing, statistical association of individual TCRs with disease status, and machine learning were combined to predict cytomegalovirus infection status. A later analysis re-analyzed previously published TCR beta repertoires from roughly 600 donors and added high-resolution HLA genotyping to study TCR occurrence patterns. The later analysis used no new phenotypic data to find candidate immune exposures, relying instead on TCR beta sequences and their occurrence across donors. In an earlier analysis of around 540 of the donors, high-throughput TCR beta sequencing was used to judge whether each TCR beta V gene segment behaved as functional or pseudogenic. Donor age, sex, ethnicity and CMV serostatus were compiled together with the repertoire data. Genome-wide SNP genotypes for about 65% of the roughly 700 donors were used in a later genetic analysis, which treated that subset as a discovery cohort. All discovery cohort repertoires had been generated on a single sequencing platform. Both class I and class II loci were covered by HLA typing, at four-digit resolution. The number of donors typed differed by locus, with about 620-630 for A, B, C, DRB1 and DQB1, around 500 for DQA1, about 610 for DPA1, and roughly 450 for DPB1. Because of strong linkage in the cohort, five DR-DQ haplotypes were treated as single units for association and clustering. Across about 380 genotyped donors of the cohort, an average of roughly 250,000 unique TCR beta nucleotide sequences per donor were sequenced, and approximately 17% of those sequences were non-productive.

Findings and caveats that apply to the study as a whole: The authors suggested that the approach could potentially be generalized to other disease states and immunological phenotypes. Most CMV-associated TCR beta chains appeared to be HLA-restricted in a later analysis, and the HLA associations seemed to be driven largely by CMV exposure. Because counts were too low, seventeen rarely observed V segments, including chromosome 9 orphons, were excluded from the earlier analysis of several hundred of the donors. Roughly uniform sequencing depth across donors was assumed in presence/absence analyses, although this assumption may not hold. In a later analysis, TCR association rates were found to vary across HLA loci, with the most associated TCRs seen for DRB1 alleles and the fewest for HLA-C alleles. In an earlier analysis of around 500 of the donors, most TCR beta V segments appeared in productive rearrangements about 90% or about 30% of the time, broadly matching IMGT annotations. According to a later genetic analysis, donors in an Asian-associated ancestry cluster had fewer N-insertions in productive TCRs than the approximately 690-donor mean. The classifier was reported to diagnose cytomegalovirus status with high specificity and sensitivity in both the original and validation cohorts. The sequencing pipeline was judged likely to have produced a cluster of highly shared sequence variants as a technical artifact. Only TCR beta chains were sequenced in this cohort, and the absence of alpha or paired-chain data limited detectable features. Because some donors lacked HLA typing at each locus, the association tests relied only on the typed subset. An association between a missense DCLRE1C variant and V-gene and J-gene trimming of TCR beta chains was found in a later genetic analysis and replicated in an independent cohort. A few of the identified cytomegalovirus-associated TCR beta chains were confirmed in vitro to be specific for cytomegalovirus antigens. A later analysis reported that several top co-occurrence clusters appeared linked to parvovirus B19, influenza, CMV and Epstein-Barr virus. A further reported finding was that TCR beta sequences accurately predicted the HLA-A and HLA-B alleles for most subjects in the first cohort. When HLA alleles, especially DR and DQ, strongly co-occurred, attributing TCR associations to individual alleles was difficult. Compared with equally common non-associated chains, HLA-associated TCR beta chains in a later analysis were more clonally expanded and had lower generation probabilities. In the study, some 180 TCR beta chains were listed as associated with cytomegalovirus. Most TCR sequences were seen in very few donors, while some public TCRs were found in many individuals. Immune exposure information for the cohort was limited to CMV serostatus. Linkage disequilibrium might explain the correlated functional status among segregating V segments, but an unknown experimental factor could not be ruled out. A later analysis associated 15,000 or so TCR beta sequences with specific HLA alleles at a false discovery rate of 0.05. Some IMGT-functional V segments, including TRBV6-2 and TRBV6-3, could not be told apart with the 87-base-pair reads, so those segments were excluded.

Per the germline V gene, SGHTA is the CDR1 and FQGTGA is the CDR2. From V the trimming removes 0 bases and from J it removes 5 bases, while the gene matches leave 0 bases of the junction unaccounted for. The CDR3 runs 15 residues from the cysteine to the phenylalanine. The DNA shown is the 45-base CDR3, in frame from base 1. Note on this clone: There is no known antigen for this receptor. One base away there is no much larger clone; base qualities are not given.

The cohort was made up of around 720 healthy bone marrow donors. At the time of sampling, every cohort member was nominally healthy, though immune exposures that went unrecorded were likely present. The donor tested CMV seropositive and was one of the 289 seropositive cohort members. Every donor gave a peripheral blood sample, and the peripheral blood mononuclear cells from that sample were used for TCR beta sequencing. The Qiagen DNeasy Blood Extraction Kit was used to extract genomic DNA from the blood cell samples. Library prep was done by the immunoSEQ multiplex PCR assay. For the multiplex PCR, a mixture combining 60 forward primers for TCR Vbeta segments and 13 reverse primers for TCR Jbeta segments was used. A multiplex PCR assay on genomic DNA amplified the CDR3 region of rearranged TCR beta genes. Amplified TCR beta libraries were sequenced as 87-base-pair reads on the Illumina HiSeq System. The study's own analysis went as follows. A later analysis tallied some 79 million unique TCR beta chains across the roughly 610 repertoires, and approximately 12 million of those chains were shared by two or more donors. To remove PCR and sequencing errors, raw reads were error-corrected and collapsed into unique sequences using a nearest-neighbor algorithm that merged closely related sequences. V, D and J gene segments were assigned by aligning CDR3 sequences to IMGT reference sequences. Each retained sequence needed at least a six-nucleotide match to both a V gene segment and a J gene segment. Rearrangements were classified as productive when the CDR3 lacked stop codons and remained in frame with V and J, and all other rearrangements were classified as non-productive. CDR3 was defined according to IMGT convention as the region running from the second conserved V-encoded cysteine to the conserved J-encoded phenylalanine. The earlier analysis of 587 of the donors excluded sequences that lacked an unambiguous match to a single V gene segment. An earlier analysis of a few hundred of the donors called V segments functional above 56.7% productive rearrangements and segregating when the between-donor standard deviation exceeded 5%. A statistical classification framework was built to diagnose cytomegalovirus status from the catalog of TCR beta chain sequences. In a later analysis, V and J genes were assigned by comparing TCR nucleotide sequences against IMGT/GENE-DB human TR gene sequences. Using the TCRdist pipeline, a later analysis assigned CDR3 sequences along with most-parsimonious VDJ recombination scenarios. In a later analysis, every TCR beta chain was defined by the combination of its CDR3 amino acid sequence and its V-gene family, and reads without a unique V-gene family were dropped. A later analysis removed 600 or so highly shared, low-generation-probability nucleotide sequences to deal with suspected cross-contamination and a sequencing artifact. A later analysis calculated a clonal expansion index for each public chain from normalized within-repertoire ranks of inferred template counts. In a later analysis, generation probabilities were computed using a VDJ recombination model fitted to out-of-frame rearrangements, and the results were checked against IGoR. In a later analysis, hypergeometric tests were used to score TCR-TCR, TCR-HLA and TCR-CMV co-occurrence, with a repertoire-size bias correction applied to TCR pairs. A later analysis estimated false discovery rates by permuting HLA or CMV assignments 20 times. A later analysis grouped co-occurring TCRs with DBSCAN, adding TCRdist sequence similarity when clustering within HLA-allele-positive subsets. For co-occurrence clustering, repertoires with fewer than 30,000 or more than 120,000 public chains were excluded, along with a handful of repertoires with anomalous nucleotide sharing. TCRdb provides this immuneACCESS table in a form limited to in-frame rearrangements. Some clones are lacking; in checked studies, under half of them reflect an unresolved V gene, and why the rest are absent is not known. The V and J calls and clone size were taken over from that table, and D and trimming were inferred from the DNA. The sample has roughly 61,000 clones on record, roughly nine tenths of them singletons. The top ten clonotypes cover about 1.6% of the sample.

The sequence joins TRBV7-3 to TRBJ2-3; 12 bases in the middle match TRBD2. The receptor was isolated from a man aged 25-45 years in good health and CMV-seropositive. Sequenced input: PBMCs. In nucleotide form, the sequence is TGTGCCAGCAGCTTAACGGGACTAGCGGGAGATACGCAGTATTTT. Its coded protein is CASSLTGLAGDTQYF.